These T cell receptor beta chains were read from a single sample in a study of blood T cell repertoires in COVID-19. The assay was immunoSEQ multiplex PCR, and TCRdb's table has in-frame clones only and misses some. The sample carries some 320,000 clones, nearly 90% recorded once. The sequencing input was PBMCs or T cells enriched from blood (not recorded which). The source is a woman between 45 and 65 years old who had been exposed to COVID-19. Each CDR3 is given with its conserved first and last residue. The D gene is left open where the match is weak. Some rows have no size entry. The others give once, few or many, or a class for an expanded clone.

>14|TRBJ2-4|TRBV6-2/TRBV6-3|-|TRBD1
CASSYTGQGNIQYF
TGTGCCAGCAGTTACACAGGACAGGGGAACATTCAGTACTTC
>18|TRBJ2-6|TRBV10-3|-|TRBD2
CAISESLAGASGANVLTF
TGTGCCATCAGTGAGTCTCTAGCGGGGGCCTCTGGGGCCAACGTCCTGACTTTC
>16|TRBJ2-3|TRBV5-1|-|TRBD2
CASSLGAGGPTDTQYF
TGCGCCAGCAGCTTGGGAGCGGGGGGGCCGACAGATACGCAGTATTTT
>14|TRBJ2-1|TRBV20-1|-|-
CSASRGSSYNEQFF
TGCAGTGCTAGTCGGGGGAGCTCCTACAATGAGCAGTTCTTC
>14|TRBJ1-2|TRBV28|-|-
CASSSGSRVIGYTF
TGTGCCAGCAGTTCTGGGTCCAGGGTGATTGGCTACACCTTC
>16|TRBJ2-1|TRBV7-9|-|TRBD2
CASSYTGGMSYNEQFF
TGTGCCAGCAGCTATACCGGGGGGATGTCCTACAATGAGCAGTTCTTC
>15|TRBJ2-5|TRBV5-6|-|TRBD1
CASSLGQGVQETQYF
TGTGCCAGCAGCTTGGGACAGGGGGTCCAAGAGACCCAGTACTTC
>14|TRBJ2-2|TRBV4-1|-|-
CASSGLPGTGELFF
TGCGCCAGCAGCGGCCTCCCGGGAACCGGGGAGCTGTTTTTT
>16|TRBJ1-5|TRBV5-1|-|-
CASSLESPEGDQPQHF
TGCGCCAGCAGCTTGGAGAGCCCCGAGGGGGATCAGCCCCAGCATTTT
>17|TRBJ1-4|TRBV18|-|-
CASSIVRVLATNEKLFF
TGTGCCAGCTCAATCGTCAGGGTCTTGGCAACTAATGAAAAACTGTTTTTT
>11|TRBJ2-7|TRBV20-1|-|-
CSARIGEEQYF
TGCAGTGCTAGGATTGGTGAGGAGCAGTACTTC
>17|TRBJ2-7|TRBV28|once|TRBD1
CASSLTPGTGGNYEQYF
TGTGCCAGCAGTTTGACCCCCGGGACAGGGGGTAACTACGAGCAGTACTTC
>13|TRBJ2-1|TRBV12-3/TRBV12-4|-|TRBD2
CASRGDPYNEQFF
TGTGCCAGCCGGGGGGACCCATACAATGAGCAGTTCTTC
>13|TRBJ2-7|TRBV30|-|TRBD1
CATGSGQVYEQYF
TGTGCCACGGGGTCCGGACAGGTCTACGAGCAGTACTTC
>14|TRBJ2-5|TRBV5-1|-|-
CASSLVPDQETQYF
TGCGCCAGCAGCTTGGTGCCGGACCAAGAGACCCAGTACTTC
>18|TRBJ2-1|TRBV10-1|-|TRBD2
CASSLGTSGESSYNEQFF
TGCGCCAGCAGCCTCGGGACTAGCGGGGAGAGCTCCTACAATGAGCAGTTCTTC
>15|TRBJ2-3|TRBV6-5|-|-
CASSYRGTSTDTQYF
TGTGCCAGCAGTTACAGGGGCACTAGCACAGATACGCAGTATTTT
>11|TRBJ1-4|TRBV19|-|-
CASSKREKLFF
TGTGCCAGTAGTAAGCGGGAAAAACTGTTTTTT
>15|TRBJ1-6|TRBV19|-|TRBD1
CASSIAGGAYSPLHF
TGTGCCAGTAGTATCGCAGGGGGCGCGTATTCACCCCTCCACTTT
>14|TRBJ2-7|TRBV6-1|-|TRBD1
CASSEDRGHYEQYF
TGTGCCAGCAGTGAAGACAGGGGGCACTACGAGCAGTACTTC
>13|TRBJ1-2|TRBV7-2|-|TRBD1
CASSSDRVSGYTF
TGTGCCAGCAGCTCGGACAGGGTGAGCGGCTACACCTTC
>16|TRBJ2-2|TRBV7-9|-|-
CASSLAALASTGELFF
TGTGCCAGCAGCTTAGCGGCACTAGCAAGCACCGGGGAGCTGTTTTTT
>16|TRBJ1-4|TRBV10-1|-|-
CAITTPPGGKGEKLFF
TGCGCCATCACGACCCCGCCGGGAGGGAAAGGTGAAAAACTGTTTTTT
>16|TRBJ2-7|TRBV28|-|TRBD1
CASSLFRQGALIEQYF
TGTGCCAGCAGTTTATTTCGGCAGGGGGCCCTCATCGAGCAGTACTTC
>13|TRBJ1-2|TRBV6-5|-|-
CASSYRARGGYTF
TGTGCCAGCAGTTACAGGGCCCGGGGTGGCTACACCTTC
>15|TRBJ2-5|TRBV28|-|-
CASSFSGVIGETQYF
TGTGCCAGCAGTTTCTCAGGGGTGATCGGAGAGACCCAGTACTTC
>16|TRBJ2-5|TRBV20-1|-|TRBD1
CSASPRTGRAQDTQYF
TGCAGTGCTAGTCCCAGGACAGGGCGCGCCCAAGATACCCAGTACTTC
>13|TRBJ1-5|TRBV10-3|-|-
CAISEQGAQPQHF
TGTGCCATCAGTGAGCAAGGGGCTCAGCCCCAGCATTTT
>16|TRBJ1-6|TRBV5-5|-|TRBD1
CASRGQARSYNSPLHF
TGTGCCAGCAGAGGACAGGCAAGGTCCTATAATTCACCCCTCCACTTT
>16|TRBJ1-2|TRBV29-1|-|TRBD1
CSVEGEDRAANYGYTF
TGCAGCGTTGAAGGTGAAGACAGGGCGGCTAACTATGGCTACACCTTC
>16|TRBJ2-7|TRBV5-1|-|TRBD2
CASSLAGPSGSYEQYF
TGCGCCAGCAGCCTTGCCGGTCCTAGCGGATCTTACGAGCAGTACTTC
>12|TRBJ1-3|TRBV10-3|-|-
CAGESTGNTIYF
TGTGCCGGTGAGAGCACTGGAAACACCATATATTTT
>13|TRBJ2-7|TRBV18|once|TRBD1
CASSTTGAYEQYF
TGTGCCAGCTCAACGACAGGGGCCTACGAGCAGTACTTC
>14|TRBJ2-5|TRBV3-1/TRBV3-2|-|TRBD1
CASSQQGVQETQYF
TGTGCCAGCAGCCAGCAGGGGGTCCAAGAGACCCAGTACTTC
>13|TRBJ1-2|TRBV19|-|-
CASSIGTDYGYTF
TGTGCCAGTAGTATCGGCACAGACTATGGCTACACCTTC
>15|TRBJ2-7|TRBV7-2|few|TRBD1
CASSLSPGQGGEQYF
TGTGCCAGCAGCTTAAGTCCGGGACAGGGTGGAGAGCAGTACTTC
>13|TRBJ2-7|TRBV24-1|-|-
CATSGQASGEQYF
TGTGCCACCAGTGGACAGGCCTCGGGAGAGCAGTACTTC